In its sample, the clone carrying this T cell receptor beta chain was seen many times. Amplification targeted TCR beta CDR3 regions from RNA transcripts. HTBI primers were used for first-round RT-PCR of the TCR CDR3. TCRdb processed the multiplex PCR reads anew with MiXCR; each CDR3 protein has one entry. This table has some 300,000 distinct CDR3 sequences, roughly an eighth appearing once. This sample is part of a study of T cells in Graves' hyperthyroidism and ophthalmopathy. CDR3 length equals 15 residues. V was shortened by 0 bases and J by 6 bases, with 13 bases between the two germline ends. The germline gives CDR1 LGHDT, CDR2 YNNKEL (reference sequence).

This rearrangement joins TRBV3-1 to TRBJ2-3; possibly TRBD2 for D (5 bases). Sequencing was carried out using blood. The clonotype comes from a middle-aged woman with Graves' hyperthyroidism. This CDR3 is CASSQEPQRVDTQYF. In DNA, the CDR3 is TGTGCCAGCAGCCAAGAGCCCCAGAGGGTGGATACGCAGTATTTT.